A single TCR beta chain is shown here with its context. Its antigen is undetermined. The entry originates in a study of blood T cells in healthy people across ages. Study results and limitations: In the absence of known donor CMV status, changes in expanded clonotypes were possibly confounded.

The study isolated at least 6 million PBMCs from each sample. Extraction yielded at least 5 micrograms of total RNA per sample. With a J-beta primer mix and a sample-barcoded 5' primer, a second PCR ran about 7 to 12 cycles. Every individual sample yielded 2.5 million or more paired-end reads (each containing CDR3). A single record per CDR3 protein comes from TCRdb applying MiXCR to the 5' RACE reads. The sample records roughly 1.7 million distinct CDR3 sequences, about 35% being singletons. The CDR3 loop spans 17 amino acids. The V gene's germline CDR1 is SGHRS and CDR2 YFSETQ. Unmatched junction bases numbered 10, after V lost 4 bases and J lost 1 base.

The source of this sequence is a woman aged 25 to 39 in good health. The gene calls are TRBV5-1 and TRBJ2-2, with 7 bases that match TRBD1. Input material: blood. Here the CDR3 reads CASSLYPGTENTGELFF. The CDR3 nucleotides are TGCGCCAGCAGCCTCTATCCGGGGACAGAGAACACCGGGGAGCTGTTTTTT.